This paragraph covers one T cell receptor (beta chain) sequence. Its antigen is not identified. The sample originates from a study of cytomegalovirus exposure and HLA in healthy donors. General study points: Subsequent analysis of the 120 or so validation repertoires found a tendency for first-cohort TCR clusters to co-occur. The authors enumerated 150 to 200 TCR beta chains as linked to cytomegalovirus. In vitro confirmation showed three CMV-associated chains to be CMV antigen specific. Usually a TCR sequence was rare, but some public TCRs were found in many donors.

TCRdb's copy holds only in-frame clones and misses some; the assay was immunoSEQ multiplex PCR. The sample records 55,000 to 75,000 clones, 94% being singletons. Trimming cost V 2 bases and J 4 bases, with 5 bases left between them. In germline, CDR1 is LGHNA, CDR2 YNFKEQ. The CDR3 covers 12 residues. This chain links TRBV4-2 with TRBJ1-2; D ambiguous. Sequencing was done on a sample of PBMCs. The receptor was derived from a man between 18 and 29 years old in good health and CMV-seropositive. The CDR3: CASSQISYGYTF. In DNA, the CDR3 is TGTGCCAGCAGCCAAATTAGCTATGGCTACACCTTC.